This TCR beta chain is drawn from a study of cytomegalovirus exposure and HLA in healthy donors. For this clone: Its cognate antigen is unknown.

Study-wide points: Relative to the approximately 700-donor mean, N-insertions were reportedly fewer in an Asian-associated ancestry cluster in a later analysis.

V dropped 4 bases and J dropped 4 bases, with 14 bases sitting between them. Germline CDR1 reads LNHDA; CDR2 reads SQIVND (reference sequence). This CDR3 contains 15 residues. The PCR contained 60 Vbeta and 13 Jbeta primers. The repertoire was sequenced with immunoSEQ multiplex PCR; TCRdb's copy has only in-frame clones and lacks some. The sample has 150,000 to 200,000 clones, 65% to 80% seen once; the top ten hold about 3%. Sequenced input: PBMCs. This clonotype originated in a male donor in good health and CMV-seronegative. The V call is TRBV19, the J call TRBJ1-3; unclear D gene. The chain's CDR3 is CASSRSGDSGNTIYF. As DNA, the CDR3 is TGTGCCAGTAGTAGATCGGGAGACTCGGGAAACACCATATATTTT.